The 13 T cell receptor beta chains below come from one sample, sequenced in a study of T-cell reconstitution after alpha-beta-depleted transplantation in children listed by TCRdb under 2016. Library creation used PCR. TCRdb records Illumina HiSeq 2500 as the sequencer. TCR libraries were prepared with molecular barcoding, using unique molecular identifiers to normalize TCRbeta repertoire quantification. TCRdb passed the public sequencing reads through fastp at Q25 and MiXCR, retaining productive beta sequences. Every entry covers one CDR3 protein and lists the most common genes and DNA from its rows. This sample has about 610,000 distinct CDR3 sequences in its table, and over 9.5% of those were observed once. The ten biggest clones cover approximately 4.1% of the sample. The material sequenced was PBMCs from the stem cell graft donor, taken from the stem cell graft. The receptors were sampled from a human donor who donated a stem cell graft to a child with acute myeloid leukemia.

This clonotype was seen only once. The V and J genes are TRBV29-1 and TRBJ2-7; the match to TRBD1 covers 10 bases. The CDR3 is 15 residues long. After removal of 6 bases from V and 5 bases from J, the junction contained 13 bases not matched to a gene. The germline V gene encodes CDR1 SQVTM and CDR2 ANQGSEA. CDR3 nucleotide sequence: TGCAGCGTCTCAGCCGGGACAGGGGCTTTCCACGAGCAGTACTTC. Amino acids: CSVSAGTGAFHEQYF.

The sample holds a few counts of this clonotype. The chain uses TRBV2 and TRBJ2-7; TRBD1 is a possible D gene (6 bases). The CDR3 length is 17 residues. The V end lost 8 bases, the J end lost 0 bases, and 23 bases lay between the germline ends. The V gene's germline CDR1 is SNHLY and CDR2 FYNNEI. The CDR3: CASCPRGGGQSSYEQYF. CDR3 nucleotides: TGTGCCAGCTGCCCCCGGGGTGGGGGCCAAAGCTCCTACGAGCAGTACTTC. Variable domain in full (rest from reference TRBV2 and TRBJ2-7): EPEVTQTPSHQVTQMGQEVILRCVPISNHLYFYWYRQILGQKVEFLVSFYNNEISEKSEIFDDQFSVERPDGSNFTLKIRSTKLEDSAMYFCASCPRGGGQSSYEQYFGPGTRLTVT.

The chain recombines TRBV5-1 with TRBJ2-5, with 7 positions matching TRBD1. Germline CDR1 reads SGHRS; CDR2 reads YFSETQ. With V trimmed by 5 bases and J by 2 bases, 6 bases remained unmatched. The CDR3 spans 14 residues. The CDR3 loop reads CASRMRGQQETQYF. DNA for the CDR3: TGCGCCAGCAGGATGAGGGGACAGCAAGAGACCCAGTACTTC.

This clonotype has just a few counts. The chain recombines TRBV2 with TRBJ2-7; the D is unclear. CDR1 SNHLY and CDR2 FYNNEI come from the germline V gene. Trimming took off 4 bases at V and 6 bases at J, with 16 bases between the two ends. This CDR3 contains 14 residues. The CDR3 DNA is TGTGCCAGCAGTGGGACGGGCGGCGTCCTCGAGCAGTACTTC. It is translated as CASSGTGGVLEQYF.

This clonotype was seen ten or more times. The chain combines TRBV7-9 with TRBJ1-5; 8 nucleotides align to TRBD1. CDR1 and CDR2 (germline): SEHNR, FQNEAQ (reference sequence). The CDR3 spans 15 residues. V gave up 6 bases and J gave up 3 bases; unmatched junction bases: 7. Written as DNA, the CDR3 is TGTGCCAGCAGTTTCGACAGGGGCAACAATCAGCCCCAGCATTTT. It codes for CASSFDRGNNQPQHF.

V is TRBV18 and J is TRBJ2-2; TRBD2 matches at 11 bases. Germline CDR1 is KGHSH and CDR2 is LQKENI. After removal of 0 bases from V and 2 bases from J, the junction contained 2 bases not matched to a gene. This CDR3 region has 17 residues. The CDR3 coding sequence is TGTGCCAGCTCACCACCGGGACTAGCGGTAAACACCGGGGAGCTGTTTTTT. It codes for CASSPPGLAVNTGELFF.

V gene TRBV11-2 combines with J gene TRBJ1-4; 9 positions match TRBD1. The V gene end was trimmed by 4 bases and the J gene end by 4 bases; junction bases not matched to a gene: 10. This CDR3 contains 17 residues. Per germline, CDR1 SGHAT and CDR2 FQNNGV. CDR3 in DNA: TGTGCCAGCAGCTCCCGGGACAGGGTTTGGAGTAATGAAAAACTGTTTTTT. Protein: CASSSRDRVWSNEKLFF.

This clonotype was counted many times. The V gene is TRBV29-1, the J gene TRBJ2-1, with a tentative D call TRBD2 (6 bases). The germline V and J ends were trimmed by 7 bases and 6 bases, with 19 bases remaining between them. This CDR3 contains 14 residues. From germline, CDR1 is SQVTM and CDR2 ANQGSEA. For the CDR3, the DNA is TGCAGCGGGGCCCAGACTAGAACAGGCAATGAGCAGTTCTTC. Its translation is CSGAQTRTGNEQFF.

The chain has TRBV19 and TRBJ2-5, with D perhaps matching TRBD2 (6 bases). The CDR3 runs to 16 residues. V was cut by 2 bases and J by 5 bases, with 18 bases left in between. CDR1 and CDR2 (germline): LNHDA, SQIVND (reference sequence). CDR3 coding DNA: TGTGCCAGTAGTATAAACTCGGCGCGGAGCGGGGAGACCCAGTACTTC. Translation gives CASSINSARSGETQYF.

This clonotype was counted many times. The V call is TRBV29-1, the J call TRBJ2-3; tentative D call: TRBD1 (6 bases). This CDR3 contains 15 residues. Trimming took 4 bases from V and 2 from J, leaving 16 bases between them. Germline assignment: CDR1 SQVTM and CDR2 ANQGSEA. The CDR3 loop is CSVAAARDTTDTQYF. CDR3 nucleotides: TGCAGCGTTGCCGCCGCGAGGGACACCACAGATACGCAGTATTTT.

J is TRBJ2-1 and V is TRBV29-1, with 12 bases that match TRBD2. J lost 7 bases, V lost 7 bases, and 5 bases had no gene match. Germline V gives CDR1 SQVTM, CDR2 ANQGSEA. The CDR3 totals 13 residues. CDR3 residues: CSGRGTSGNEQFF. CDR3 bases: TGCAGCGGGAGGGGGACTAGCGGGAATGAGCAGTTCTTC.

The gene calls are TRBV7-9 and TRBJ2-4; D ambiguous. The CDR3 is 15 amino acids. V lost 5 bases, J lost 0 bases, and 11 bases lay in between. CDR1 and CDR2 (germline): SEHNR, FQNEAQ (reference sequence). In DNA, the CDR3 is TGTGCCAGCAGCCAGGACGGAATAGCCAAAAACATTCAGTACTTC. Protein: CASSQDGIAKNIQYF. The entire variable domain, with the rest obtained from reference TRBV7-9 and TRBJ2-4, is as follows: DTGVSQNPRHKITKRGQNVTFRCDPISEHNRLYWYRQTLGQGPEFLTYFQNEAQLEKSRLLSDRFSAERPKGSFSTLEIQRTEQGDSAMYLCASSQDGIAKNIQYFGAGTRLSVL.

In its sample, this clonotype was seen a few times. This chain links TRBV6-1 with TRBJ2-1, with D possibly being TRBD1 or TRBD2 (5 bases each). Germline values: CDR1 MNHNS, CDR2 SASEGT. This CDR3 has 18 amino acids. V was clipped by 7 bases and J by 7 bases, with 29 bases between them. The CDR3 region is CASNLPPGPKLLGNEQFF. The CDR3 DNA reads TGTGCCAGCAATCTTCCTCCGGGACCCAAACTCCTGGGTAATGAGCAGTTCTTC.